This T cell receptor (beta chain) was identified during a study of blood T cell repertoires in COVID-19 (dated by TCRdb to about 2020). Regarding the complete study: The collaborator samples originated in the United States, Italy and Spain and spanned the acute and convalescent phases of COVID-19. The material from the prospective study consisted of cDNA or gDNA derived from T cells, B-cell-depleted T cells, or PBMCs. Subjects who had been exposed to COVID-19, were actively infected with it, or had recovered from it provided the deeply sampled blood TCRbeta repertoires that made up the dataset. The repertoires were released in a freely available public database meant as a resource for research on the immune response to SARS-CoV-2. The samples were drawn from the first 160 participants of the ongoing ImmuneRACE study and from 1,200 or so subjects provided by 6 global collaborators. The sample metadata nearly always contained a de-identified subject ID, COVID-19 status, age in years and sex. Where available, HLA class I and class II types were taken from metadata supplied by the sample provider and were not determined by assay-based typing. The study at large found these results: The amount of clinical and demographic metadata varied by source and participant and was provided uncurated.

TCRbeta CDR3 regions were amplified from genomic DNA using the immunoSEQ Assay, a bias-controlled multiplex PCR. From the authors' description of their analysis: The number of nucleated cells in each sample was estimated from the amplification of reference gene primers within the assay. To quantify the absolute abundance of each unique TCRbeta CDR3 rearrangement, sequence reads were collapsed and filtered. For each sample, productive Simpson clonality was calculated as the square root of Simpson's diversity index over productive rearrangements. TCRdb provides this immuneACCESS table in a form limited to in-frame rearrangements. Some clones are lacking; in checked studies, under half of them reflect an unresolved V gene, and why the rest are absent is not known. D and trimming come from the DNA, and the V and J calls and clone size come from that table. In this sample the table shows approximately 280,000 clones, about 91% of which occur a single time. Approximately 12% of the sample is held by the ten biggest clonotypes.

Collaborating institutions collected whole blood in K2EDTA tubes following their own protocols. For TCRbeta analysis, collaborators shipped samples in one of three forms: frozen whole blood, isolated PBMCs, or DNA extracted from either of those sample types. The germline V gene (reference sequence) provides CDR1 MNHEY and CDR2 SMNVEV. The germline V end is reduced by 5 bases and the J end by 1 base; junction bases left unmatched: 1. The CDR3 covers 13 residues, taking in both the cysteine and the phenylalanine. Just the 39-base CDR3 DNA is kept, in frame starting at base 1. Turning to this clone: It has no known antigen specificity. Per-nucleotide qualities are absent, and no much larger clonotype sits a single base away.

This receptor was obtained from an older woman with acute or convalescent COVID-19. The chain is assembled from TRBV27 and TRBJ1-2; the junction holds 7 bases that match TRBD1. The sequencing sample was made of peripheral blood. In nucleotide form, the sequence is TGTGCCAGCAGTCGACAGGGTAACTATGGCTACACCTTC. This yields the protein CASSRQGNYGYTF.